The clone carrying this T cell receptor beta chain came up a few times. The target antigen is unknown. Looked up from germline, CDR1 is SGHTA and CDR2 is FQGTGA. This CDR3 has 16 amino acids. The V and J ends lost 5 bases and 0 bases respectively, with 16 bases between them. These data come from a study of vaccination and CD4 T cells after COVID-19. Cultured CD4+ T cell DNA was sequenced using the Oncomine TCR Beta short-read assay. One entry per CDR3 protein, called by TCRdb with MiXCR from the PCR reads. The sample lists roughly 20,000 distinct CDR3 sequences; approximately 67% were seen once. Sample treatment: roughly ten-day PBMC culture with coronavirus spike peptide pools or control peptides (ViraFEST assay).

This receptor was obtained from a human donor who received a COVID-19 vaccine. This material consisted of CD4+ T cells from blood, cultured in vitro, taken before SARS-CoV-2 vaccination. This chain uses TRBV7-3 with TRBJ1-1; D ambiguous. CDR3 nucleotide sequence: TGTGCCAGCAGCGCCGGAGGACGCAGCATGAACACTGAAGCTTTCTTT. It specifies CASSAGGRSMNTEAFF.